The rows below give T cell receptor beta chains drawn from one sample of a study of post-analysis software for immune sequencing data. One entry per CDR3 protein results from TCRdb running MiXCR on the PCR reads. The data show about 200,000 distinct CDR3 sequences, with 29% seen just once and more than 3% held by the top ten. Sequenced sample: blood. The receptors come from a girl aged 2-17 years with multiple sclerosis. CDR3s include the opening cysteine and the closing phenylalanine or tryptophan. D genes are given only for firm matches. The size entry is marked missing in some rows and otherwise reads once, few, many or a size class.

j_gene: TRBJ2-7
d_gene: NA
abundance: NA
v_gene: TRBV5-5
CDR3nt: TGTGCCAGCAGCTTGGCCCCAAATGAGGAGCAGTACTTC
CDR3aa: CASSLAPNEEQYF

j_gene: TRBJ2-1
d_gene: NA
abundance: many
v_gene: TRBV29-1
CDR3nt: TGCAGCGTGCGACAGGCCAACTCCTACAATGAGCAGTTCTTC
CDR3aa: CSVRQANSYNEQFF

j_gene: TRBJ1-3
d_gene: TRBD1
abundance: NA
v_gene: TRBV20-1
CDR3nt: TGCAGTGCTAGGGGGGGACAGGCTAACAAAAGCTCTGGAAACACCATATATTTT
CDR3aa: CSARGGQANKSSGNTIYF

j_gene: TRBJ2-5
d_gene: TRBD2
abundance: few
v_gene: TRBV12-3/TRBV12-4
CDR3nt: TGTGCCAGCAGCCCTGGTAGGATTACTGGCGGGAGGCCCCTTGGGGAGCAGTACTTC
CDR3aa: CASSPGRITGGRPLGEQYF

j_gene: TRBJ1-2
d_gene: NA
abundance: many
v_gene: TRBV15
CDR3nt: TGTGCCACCAGCAGAGTGCCGACAGCCCAACTCTATGGCTACACCTTC
CDR3aa: CATSRVPTAQLYGYTF

j_gene: TRBJ1-1
d_gene: NA
abundance: few
v_gene: TRBV3-1
CDR3nt: TGTGCCAGCAGCTCGCTCCTCGTCGGGACTGAAGCTTTCTTT
CDR3aa: CASSSLLVGTEAFF

j_gene: TRBJ1-5
d_gene: NA
abundance: few
v_gene: TRBV12-3/TRBV12-4
CDR3nt: TGTGCCAGCAGTTTAACTTGGGCTCAGCCCCAGCATTTT
CDR3aa: CASSLTWAQPQHF

j_gene: TRBJ2-7
d_gene: TRBD2
abundance: many
v_gene: TRBV28
CDR3nt: TGTGCCAGCAGTTTTTACCCAGCGGGGGGGGCGAAGGCCCAGTACTTC
CDR3aa: CASSFYPAGGAKAQYF

j_gene: TRBJ2-5
d_gene: NA
abundance: many
v_gene: TRBV10-3
CDR3nt: TGTGCCATCAGTGTTTCGACCGCTCCGTACCAAGAGACCCAGTACTTC
CDR3aa: CAISVSTAPYQETQYF

j_gene: TRBJ2-1
d_gene: NA
abundance: many
v_gene: TRBV5-1
CDR3nt: TGCGCCAGCAGCTTGGGGGCTATCTCCTACAATGAGCAGTTCTTC
CDR3aa: CASSLGAISYNEQFF

j_gene: TRBJ1-2
d_gene: NA
abundance: NA
v_gene: TRBV10-3
CDR3nt: TGTGCCATCGGCCGTGCGGGGGCGGGGGCCCCCGGTTACACCTTC
CDR3aa: CAIGRAGAGAPGYTF

j_gene: TRBJ2-1
d_gene: NA
abundance: NA
v_gene: TRBV20-1
CDR3nt: TGCAGTGCTAGAATGCGGGGGCTCAATGAGCAGTTCTTC
CDR3aa: CSARMRGLNEQFF

j_gene: TRBJ1-6
d_gene: NA
abundance: NA
v_gene: TRBV7-2
CDR3nt: TGTGCCAGCAGCTTATCCCAGGGCCATGGGGGTTCACCCCTCCACTTT
CDR3aa: CASSLSQGHGGSPLHF